This TCR beta chain was profiled in a study of CD8 T cells in Susac syndrome. Random-hexamer reverse transcription was applied to roughly 0.5 to 1 ug RNA. TCRdb re-called the immunoSEQ multiplex PCR reads with MiXCR, one entry per CDR3 protein. The sample lists 15,000 to 20,000 distinct CDR3 sequences, 85% to 95% seen once, with 0.2% to 0.3% in the top ten. This CDR3 has 15 residues. Germline V gene lookup returns CDR1 SQVTM and CDR2 ANQGSEA. Trimming left V 5 bases short and J 0 bases short, with 15 bases between. Negative isolation was used for CD8+ and CD4+ T cells, and FACS enrichment was applied to TEMRA cells.

V gene TRBV29-1 combines with J gene TRBJ2-3, with D tentatively TRBD2 (5 bases). The receptor was isolated from a human donor in good health. Sequencing was performed on CD8+ T cells from PBMCs. For the CDR3, the DNA is TGCAGCGTTTACAAGAAGCTAGCTAGCACAGATACGCAGTATTTT. It encodes CSVYKKLASTDTQYF.